Presented here are 26 T cell receptor beta chains from one specimen sequenced in a study of OX40 agonist ivuxolimab in advanced cancers. Libraries were prepared by immunoSEQ multiplex PCR; TCRdb keeps only in-frame clonotypes and omits some of them. The table lists roughly 40,000 clones, more than 70% of them singletons. The starting material was CD4+ or CD8+ T cells sorted from blood, obtained in a trial of the OX40 agonist ivuxolimab. The source is an adult with an advanced solid tumor such as melanoma, head and neck, liver or kidney cancer.

The CDR3 spells CASSFGSYEQYF. The CDR3 DNA follows: TGTGCCAGCAGCTTTGGTAGCTACGAGCAGTACTTC. The chain links TRBV13 to TRBJ2-7; D unresolved. The CDR3 sequence is 12 residues long. From germline, CDR1 is PRHDT and CDR2 FYEKMQ (reference sequence). Trimming stripped 3 bases from V and 3 bases from J, with 6 bases between.

V gene TRBV10-3 combines with J gene TRBJ2-5; 7 nucleotides match TRBD1. The CDR3 loop spans 15 amino acids. Trimming removed 3 bases from V and 5 bases from J; junction bases left unmatched: 9. CDR1 is ENHRY and CDR2 is SYGVKD in the germline V gene. CDR3 residues: CAISDTGEPNETQYF. The CDR3 nucleotides read TGTGCCATCAGTGATACAGGGGAACCAAATGAGACCCAGTACTTC.

The chain combines TRBV4-2 with TRBJ2-6, with no clear D. CDR1 LGHNA and CDR2 YNFKEQ come from the germline V gene. Trimming stripped 4 bases from V and 2 bases from J, with 3 bases between. The CDR3 totals 13 residues. CDR3 DNA: TGTGCCAGCAGCCCACCTGGGGCCAACGTCCTGACTTTC. Its translation is CASSPPGANVLTF.

The chain joins TRBV5-1 to TRBJ1-1; no reliable D call. This CDR3 has 14 amino acids. V lost 0 bases and J 0 bases, leaving 6 bases between the germline ends. Per germline, CDR1 SGHRS and CDR2 YFSETQ. CDR3 sequence reads: CASSLEGVNTEAFF. In DNA, the CDR3 is TGCGCCAGCAGCTTGGAAGGCGTGAACACTGAAGCTTTCTTT. Complete variable domain (other parts from reference TRBV5-1 and TRBJ1-1): KAGVTQTPRYLIKTRGQQVTLSCSPISGHRSVSWYQQTPGQGLQFLFEYFSETQRNKGNFPGRFSGRQFSNSRSEMNVSTLELGDSALYLCASSLEGVNTEAFFGQGTRLTVV.

The CDR3, as DNA: TGTGCCATCAGTGCACACGGACAGGGAAACGCAGATACGCAGTATTTT. It is translated as CAISAHGQGNADTQYF. The V and J genes are TRBV10-3 and TRBJ2-3; TRBD1 agrees at 8 bases. The germline gives CDR1 ENHRY, CDR2 SYGVKD. CDR3 length equals 16 residues. Losses at the gene ends were 4 bases for V and 4 bases for J; bases not matched to a gene: 10.

The chain recombines TRBV6-5 with TRBJ1-2; TRBD1 might be the D (5 bases). CDR1 is MNHEY, CDR2 SVGAGI, per germline. The CDR3 is 15 residues long. V was shortened by 0 bases and J by 6 bases, with 14 bases between the two germline ends. The DNA for the CDR3 is TGTGCCAGCAGTTACTCCGGCAGGGCCGGGCATGGCTACACCTTC. Its translation: CASSYSGRAGHGYTF.

This clone appeared once. The chain has TRBV13 and TRBJ2-7, with 7 bases identical to TRBD2. Germline V gene data show CDR1 as PRHDT and CDR2 as FYEKMQ (reference sequence). Trimming at V came to 4 bases and at J to 0 bases, leaving 3 bases not matched to a gene. The CDR3 consists of 14 residues. CDR3 residues: CASSSRDYSYEQYF. The CDR3 nucleotides are TGTGCCAGCAGCTCAAGGGACTACTCCTACGAGCAGTACTTC.

The chain combines TRBV7-9 with TRBJ1-1; D is ambiguous. Germline CDR1 and CDR2: SEHNR and FQNEAQ (reference sequence). Trimming took 5 bases from V and 4 from J, leaving 8 bases between them. This CDR3 has 12 residues. CDR3 in amino acids: CASSPEGTEAFF. DNA of the CDR3: TGTGCCAGCAGCCCCGAGGGCACTGAAGCTTTCTTT.

This sequence joins TRBV7-9 and TRBJ2-1; D perhaps matches TRBD2 (6 bases). The CDR3 spans 19 residues. The germline CDR1 and CDR2 sequences are SEHNR and FQNEAQ (reference sequence). With 5 bases removed from V and 0 bases from J, the gap between germline ends came to 23 bases. Written as DNA, the CDR3 is TGTGCCAGCAGCCTAGAAGGAGGGACGAAAAGAAGCTCCTACAATGAGCAGTTCTTC. This translates into CASSLEGGTKRSSYNEQFF.

This chain connects TRBV28 to TRBJ1-2; the D is unclear. Germline CDR1 is MDHEN and CDR2 is SYDVKM. This CDR3 has 14 amino acids. Between the trimmed V and J ends, which lost 4 bases and 0 bases, there was a span of 9 bases. CDR3 in amino acids: CASSSLGSNYGYTF. CDR3 nucleotide sequence: TGTGCCAGCAGTTCGTTGGGGTCTAACTATGGCTACACCTTC.

The genes are TRBV6-6 and TRBJ1-6; 8 positions match TRBD1. Germline V gene sequence: CDR1 MNHNY, CDR2 SVGAGI (reference sequence). The J segment lost 8 bases and the V segment lost 6 bases, leaving 12 bases of the junction unmatched. CDR3 length equals 16 residues. The CDR3 loop is CASRPGQGSVHSPLHF. CDR3 bases: TGTGCCAGCAGGCCAGGACAGGGTTCGGTCCATTCACCCCTCCACTTT.

The chain joins TRBV28 to TRBJ1-2, with a possible D match to TRBD1 (5 bases). Trimming removed 6 bases from V and 4 bases from J, with 12 bases in between. The CDR3 consists of 13 residues. Looked up from germline, CDR1 is MDHEN and CDR2 is SYDVKM. The CDR3 is CASSSGVLYGYTF. CDR3 nucleotides: TGTGCCAGCAGCTCGGGGGTTCTCTATGGCTACACCTTC.

This chain joins TRBV6-5 and TRBJ1-5; D gene uncertain. CDR1 and CDR2 (germline): MNHEY, SVGAGI. The V gene lost 6 bases and the J gene lost 2 bases, with 8 bases spanning the gap. The CDR3 runs to 13 residues. The CDR3 reads CASSRWGNQPQHF. DNA for the CDR3: TGTGCCAGCAGCCGCTGGGGCAATCAGCCCCAGCATTTT.

This clone was seen a handful of times. The chain couples TRBV19 to TRBJ1-3, with D perhaps TRBD1 (6 bases). The CDR3 has 16 residues. Germline lookup yields CDR1 LNHDA and CDR2 SQIVND (reference sequence). Deletions cut 5 bases from V and 3 bases from J, with 17 bases between. The CDR3 sequence is CASSSSQGRIGNTIYF. CDR3 nucleotide sequence: TGTGCCAGTAGTTCCTCACAGGGCCGCATTGGAAACACCATATATTTT.

This chain's CDR3 is CASSEPGTPKQFF. The CDR3 region has the DNA TGTGCCAGCAGTGAGCCTGGGACACCTAAGCAGTTCTTC. This chain links TRBV6-6 with TRBJ2-1, with D possibly being TRBD1 (6 bases). In germline, CDR1 is MNHNY, CDR2 SVGAGI (reference sequence). The CDR3 length is 13 residues. V shed 5 bases and J shed 11 bases, with 16 bases lying between them.

This sequence joins TRBV5-1 and TRBJ2-1; TRBD1 agrees at 9 bases. This CDR3 spans 16 amino acids. The germline V gene encodes CDR1 SGHRS and CDR2 YFSETQ. J lost 9 bases, V lost 4 bases, and 14 bases had no gene match. The CDR3 protein is CASSAEGDRAFREQFF. The CDR3 DNA is TGCGCCAGCAGCGCCGAGGGGGACAGGGCTTTCCGTGAGCAGTTCTTC. Supplemented by reference TRBV5-1 and TRBJ2-1, the full variable domain reads KAGVTQTPRYLIKTRGQQVTLSCSPISGHRSVSWYQQTPGQGLQFLFEYFSETQRNKGNFPGRFSGRQFSNSRSEMNVSTLELGDSALYLCASSAEGDRAFREQFFGPGTRLTVL.

The chain combines TRBV13 with TRBJ1-2; TRBD1 might be the D (5 bases). V lost 0 bases to trimming and J lost 4 bases, with 12 bases between them. Germline CDR1 is PRHDT and CDR2 is FYEKMQ (reference sequence). This CDR3 is 15 amino acids long. CDR3: CASSLGLGGFYGYTF. The CDR3 DNA is TGTGCCAGCAGCTTAGGGTTGGGGGGATTCTATGGCTACACCTTC.

This chain joins TRBV19 and TRBJ1-1; tentative D call: TRBD1 (6 bases). The CDR3 is 14 residues long. The ends were cut back, 2 bases at V and 6 bases at J, with 13 bases in the middle. Germline V CDR1 and CDR2: LNHDA, SQIVND (reference sequence). The CDR3 protein is CASSISQGSSEAFF. In DNA form, the CDR3 reads TGTGCCAGTAGTATAAGCCAGGGGTCCTCTGAAGCTTTCTTT.

V usage is TRBV30 and J usage is TRBJ2-7, with 7 bases lining up with TRBD2. J gave up 3 bases and V 2 bases, and 13 bases lay outside the gene matches. Germline loops: CDR1 GTSNPN, CDR2 SVGIG (reference sequence). CDR3 length: 16 amino acids. This chain's CDR3 is CAWSPKGSGRIYEQYF. DNA for the CDR3: TGTGCCTGGAGTCCCAAGGGATCCGGGAGGATCTACGAGCAGTACTTC. The entire variable domain, with the rest obtained from reference TRBV30 and TRBJ2-7, is as follows: SQTIHQWPATLVQPVGSPLSLECTVEGTSNPNLYWYRQAAGRGLQLLFYSVGIGQISSEVPQNLSASRPQDRQFILSSKKLLLSDSGFYLCAWSPKGSGRIYEQYFGPGTRLTVT.

V gene TRBV18 combines with J gene TRBJ2-2; 10 bases are shared with TRBD2. The germline V gene encodes CDR1 KGHSH and CDR2 LQKENI. Losses at the gene ends were 10 bases for V and 1 base for J; bases not matched to a gene: 3. The CDR3 sequence is 14 residues long. CDR3 coding DNA: TGTGCCATCCCTAGCGGGGGGAACACCGGGGAGCTGTTTTTT. Translated: CAIPSGGNTGELFF.

The chain employs TRBV28 and TRBJ1-2; unclear D gene. V lost 3 bases and J lost 0, with 8 bases in between. This CDR3 has 14 residues. Germline CDR1 MDHEN, CDR2 SYDVKM. CDR3 DNA: TGTGCCAGCAGTTTCCCCGGGGCTAACTATGGCTACACCTTC. It translates to CASSFPGANYGYTF.

The chain uses TRBV2 and TRBJ2-1; weak D call: TRBD1 (5 bases). The CDR3 has 14 residues. Germline V gene sequence: CDR1 SNHLY, CDR2 FYNNEI. V dropped 3 bases and J dropped 3 bases, with 9 bases sitting between them. CDR3 DNA: TGTGCCAGCAGTGATCTGGACAACTACAATGAGCAGTTCTTC. The encoded protein is CASSDLDNYNEQFF.

This sequence joins TRBV5-1 and TRBJ2-5; maybe TRBD1 (7 bases). Between the trimmed V and J ends, which lost 3 bases and 1 base, there was a span of 19 bases. CDR1 SGHRS and CDR2 YFSETQ come from the germline V gene. There are 17 residues in the CDR3. CDR3: CASSSKTGTLRQETQYF. In DNA, the CDR3 is TGCGCCAGCAGCTCTAAGACAGGGACTCTCCGCCAAGAGACCCAGTACTTC.

The chain couples TRBV18 to TRBJ1-3; 7 nucleotides match TRBD1. The CDR3 is made up of 14 amino acids. J was trimmed by 4 bases and V by 4 bases; bases with no gene match: 4. In germline, CDR1 is KGHSH, CDR2 LQKENI. CDR3 sequence (DNA): TGTGCCAGCTCACAGGGGGCAACGGGAAACACCATATATTTT. Translating gives CASSQGATGNTIYF.

Turning to this clone: One end of the junction is discordant with germline, which a read error may explain. The rearrangement links TRBV7-9 to TRBJ2-1; possibly TRBD2 for D (7 bases). From germline, CDR1 is SEHNR and CDR2 FQNEAQ (reference sequence). The CDR3 contains 17 residues. The CDR3 region has the DNA TGTGCCAGCAGCAATAGGGTGGGCGGGGGCTCCCACAATGAGCAGTTCTTC. Translating gives CASSNRVGGGSHNEQFF.

V and J are TRBV5-1 and TRBJ2-3, with D perhaps TRBD2 (5 bases). Germline CDR1 reads SGHRS; CDR2 reads YFSETQ. V was trimmed by 4 bases and J by 2 bases, leaving 11 bases between them. The CDR3 runs to 14 residues. The CDR3 nucleotides are TGCGCCAGCAGCCTACTAGACCCCACAGATACGCAGTATTTT. Translating gives CASSLLDPTDTQYF.